This is a list of T cell receptor beta chains from one sample in a study of Ad26.COV2.S vaccination and SARS-CoV-2 variants. TCRdb keeps only in-frame clones here, not all; method: immunoSEQ multiplex PCR. The table records 350,000 to 500,000 clones, 89% of them present only once. This specimen was peripheral blood, taken in a trial of Ad26.COV2.S vaccine versus placebo. The receptors shown here come from a person between 18 and 59 years old who received the Ad26.COV2.S COVID-19 vaccine or a placebo. Both conserved end residues are part of each CDR3. D genes are given only for firm matches. For some rows the clone size is stated as once, few or many, or as a class when expanded; others skip it.

.,TRBV7-2,TRBJ1-1,.,CASSFRRVNTEAFF,TGTGCCAGCAGCTTTCGACGGGTGAACACTGAAGCTTTCTTT
.,TRBV9,TRBJ2-6,TRBD1,CASSSRTGGYGANVLTF,TGTGCCAGCAGCAGCAGGACAGGGGGGTATGGGGCCAACGTCCTGACTTTC
.,TRBV12-3/TRBV12-4,TRBJ1-2,.,CASSFQSNYGYTF,TGTGCCAGCAGTTTTCAGAGCAACTATGGCTACACCTTC
.,TRBV27,TRBJ2-1,.,CASSARSGSLEGYNEQFF,TGTGCCAGCAGTGCCCGAAGCGGGTCCTTAGAAGGTTACAATGAGCAGTTCTTC
.,TRBV10-3,TRBJ1-2,.,CANPRQEDGYTF,TGTGCCAACCCTAGACAGGAAGATGGCTACACCTTC
.,TRBV27,TRBJ1-6,.,CASSTPGTPLHF,TGTGCCAGCAGCACGCCTGGCACACCCCTCCACTTT
.,TRBV29-1,TRBJ2-2,TRBD1,CSAPGQLTGELFF,TGCAGCGCACCGGGACAGCTCACCGGGGAGCTGTTTTTT
few,TRBV6-6,TRBJ2-1,TRBD1,CASLGQGSSYNEQFF,TGTGCCAGCCTTGGACAGGGGAGCTCCTACAATGAGCAGTTCTTC
.,TRBV5-1,TRBJ1-4,.,CASSFWTANNEKLFF,TGCGCCAGCAGCTTCTGGACGGCGAATAATGAAAAACTGTTTTTT
few,TRBV4-3,TRBJ2-2,TRBD2,CASSQEGLAGVNTGELFF,TGCGCCAGCAGCCAAGAGGGCCTAGCGGGGGTTAACACCGGGGAGCTGTTTTTT
many,TRBV7-9,TRBJ2-3,TRBD1,CASSLLWTGSLHTQYF,TGTGCCAGCAGCTTACTCTGGACAGGGAGCCTGCATACGCAGTATTTT
.,TRBV4-2,TRBJ2-3,.,CASSQDYRGLRTDTQYF,TGTGCCAGCAGCCAAGATTATCGGGGACTCCGCACAGATACGCAGTATTTT
.,TRBV5-4,TRBJ2-5,.,CASSLGRGGETQYF,TGTGCCAGCAGCTTGGGGAGGGGCGGGGAGACCCAGTACTTC
.,TRBV10-3,TRBJ2-1,TRBD1,CAIRKQGTYNEQFF,TGTGCCATCAGGAAACAGGGGACCTACAATGAGCAGTTCTTC
.,TRBV30,TRBJ1-5,TRBD1,CAWSDRTGKVQPQHF,TGTGCCTGGAGTGACCGGACAGGGAAGGTCCAGCCCCAGCATTTT
.,TRBV4-3,TRBJ1-4,TRBD1,CASSRTGQGPLEKLFF,TGCGCCAGCAGCCGCACGGGACAGGGTCCACTAGAAAAACTGTTTTTT
.,TRBV19,TRBJ2-5,.,CASSRPGTRGKTQYF,TGTGCCAGTAGCCGACCCGGGACACGGGGAAAGACCCAGTACTTC
.,TRBV7-9,TRBJ1-2,TRBD1,CASSYGQGSYGYTF,TGTGCCAGCAGCTACGGACAGGGTTCCTATGGCTACACCTTC
.,TRBV11-3,TRBJ1-1,.,CASSLEKGTEAFF,TGTGCCAGCAGCTTAGAAAAGGGAACTGAAGCTTTCTTT
.,TRBV10-3,TRBJ2-7,.,CATSRGLEEQYF,TGTGCCACCAGCCGGGGTTTAGAGGAGCAGTACTTC
.,TRBV24-1,TRBJ2-1,TRBD2,CATSDDPGLATNEQFF,TGTGCCACCAGTGATGATCCGGGACTAGCTACCAATGAGCAGTTCTTC